This TCR beta chain appears in the sequencing data of a study of molecular identifiers for immune sequencing clone quantification. V lost 0 bases and J 1 base, leaving 12 bases between the germline ends. This CDR3 comprises 16 residues. Germline CDR1 and CDR2: LGHNA and YSLEER. TCRdb reanalysed the PCR reads using MiXCR and keeps one entry per CDR3 protein. This table holds about 320,000 distinct CDR3 sequences, roughly 24% found once. The source material was naive CD8+ T cells from blood, with Jurkat cell RNA spiked in. Stated subset: FACS-sorted CD8+CD4-CCR7+CD45RA+ naive T cells. The chain joins TRBV4-3 to TRBJ1-2; possible D gene TRBD1, 5 bases. The receptor comes from a human donor in good health. Some libraries in this study had Jurkat cell RNA spiked in. The CDR3 spells CASSQDRDRVNYGYTF. The CDR3 nucleotides read TGCGCCAGCAGCCAAGATCGAGACAGAGTTAACTATGGCTACACCTTC.